Sequencing of this T cell receptor beta chain was carried out in a study of T cell repertoires in cytomegalovirus infection. Study-level information: Through public TCR beta signatures, both CMV infection and matching HLA type were indicated.

A single record per CDR3 protein comes from TCRdb applying MiXCR to the reads. The sample consists of 150,000 or so distinct CDR3 sequences, less than 25% of them appearing once. Notes on the study in general: HLA-C-restricted CMV-specific TCR beta clonotypes prevailed in the ex vivo response. The study identified carriers of CMV plus the relevant HLA from cumulative public TCR beta family frequency.

A few counts support this clonotype. As yet, its antigen is unknown. The germline V and J ends were trimmed by 8 bases and 5 bases, with 10 bases remaining between them. The germline CDR1 and CDR2 sequences are SGHKS and YYEKEE (reference sequence). The CDR3 is 12 residues long. This receptor was identified in a human donor in good health (CMV status not recorded). Some clones in this sample may be carry-over from other donors' samples. The chain recombines TRBV5-5 with TRBJ1-4; D uncertain. Input material: PBMCs. DNA of the CDR3: TGTGCCAGTCAACAACTAAATGAAAAACTGTTTTTT. It is translated as CASQQLNEKLFF.